The sequence of this TCR beta chain was determined in a study of blood T cell repertoires in COVID-19. Overall study: Samples taken during acute and convalescent COVID-19 were collected in the United States, Italy and Spain. PBMCs, B-cell-depleted T cells, or T cells provided the cDNA or gDNA that made up the material.

With 5 bases removed from V and 6 bases from J, the gap between germline ends came to 12 bases. Germline V gene data show CDR1 as SGHTA and CDR2 as FQGNSA. The CDR3 is 13 residues long. Per the authors' pipeline: By means of reference gene primer amplification, nucleated cell counts were estimated. This table comes from immunoSEQ multiplex PCR, and its TCRdb copy is limited to in-frame clones, with some not included. V, J and clone size reflect that table, while D and trimming were determined from the DNA. This sample has some 97,000 clones; around 88% occur once, and the top ten carry about 5%. The chain links TRBV7-2 to TRBJ2-3, with D possibly matching TRBD1 (6 bases). Sequencing was carried out using peripheral blood. The sequence was collected from a human donor in a cohort sampled during active COVID-19. The CDR3 region is CASSKTGMDTQYF. CDR3 sequence (DNA): TGTGCCAGCAGCAAAACAGGGATGGATACGCAGTATTTT.